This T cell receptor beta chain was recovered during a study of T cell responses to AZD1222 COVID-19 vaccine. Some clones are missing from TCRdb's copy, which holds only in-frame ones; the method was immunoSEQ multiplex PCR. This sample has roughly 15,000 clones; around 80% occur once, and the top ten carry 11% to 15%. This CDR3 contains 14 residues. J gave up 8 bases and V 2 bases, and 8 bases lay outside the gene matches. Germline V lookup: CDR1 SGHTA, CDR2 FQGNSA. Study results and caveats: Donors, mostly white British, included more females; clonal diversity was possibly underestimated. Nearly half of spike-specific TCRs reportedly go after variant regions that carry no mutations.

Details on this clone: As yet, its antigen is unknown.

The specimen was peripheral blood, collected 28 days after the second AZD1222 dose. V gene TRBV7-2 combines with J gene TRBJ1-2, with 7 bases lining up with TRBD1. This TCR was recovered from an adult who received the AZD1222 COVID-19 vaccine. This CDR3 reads CASSLRQGQDGYTF. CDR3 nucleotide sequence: TGTGCCAGCAGCTTAAGACAGGGACAAGACGGCTACACCTTC.